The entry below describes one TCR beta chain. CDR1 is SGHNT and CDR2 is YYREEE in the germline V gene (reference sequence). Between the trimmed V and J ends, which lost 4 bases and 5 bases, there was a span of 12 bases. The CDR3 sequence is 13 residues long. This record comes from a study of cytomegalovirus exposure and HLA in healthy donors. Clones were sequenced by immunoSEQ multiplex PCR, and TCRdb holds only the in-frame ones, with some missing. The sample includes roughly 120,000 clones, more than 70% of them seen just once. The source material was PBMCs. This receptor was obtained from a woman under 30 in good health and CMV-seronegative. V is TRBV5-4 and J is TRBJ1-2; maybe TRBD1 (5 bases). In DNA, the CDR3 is TGTGCCAGCAGCCCTGGGGCCCTTTATGGCTACACCTTC. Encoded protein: CASSPGALYGYTF.